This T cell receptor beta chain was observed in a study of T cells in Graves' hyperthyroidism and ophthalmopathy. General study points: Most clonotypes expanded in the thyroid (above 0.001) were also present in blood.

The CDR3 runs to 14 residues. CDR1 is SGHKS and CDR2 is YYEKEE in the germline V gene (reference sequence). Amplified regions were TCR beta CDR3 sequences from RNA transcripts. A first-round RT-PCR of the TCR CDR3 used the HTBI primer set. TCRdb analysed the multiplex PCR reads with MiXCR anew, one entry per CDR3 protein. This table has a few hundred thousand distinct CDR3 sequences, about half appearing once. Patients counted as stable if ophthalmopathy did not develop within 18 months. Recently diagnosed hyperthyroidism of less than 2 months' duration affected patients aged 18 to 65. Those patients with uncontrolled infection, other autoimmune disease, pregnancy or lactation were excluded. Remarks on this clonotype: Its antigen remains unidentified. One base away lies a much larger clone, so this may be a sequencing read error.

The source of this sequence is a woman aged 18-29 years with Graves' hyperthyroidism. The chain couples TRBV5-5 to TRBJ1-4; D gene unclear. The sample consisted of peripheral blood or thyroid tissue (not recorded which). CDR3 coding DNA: TGCGCCAGCAGCTTTTCACTTACAAATGAAAAACTGCTTTTT. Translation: CASSFSLTNEKLLF. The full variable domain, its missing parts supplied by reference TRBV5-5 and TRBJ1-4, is DAGVTQSPTHLIKTRGQQVTLRCSPISGHKSVSWYQQVLGQGPQFIFQYYEKEERGRGNFPDRFSARQFPNYSSELNVNALLLGDSALYLCASSFSLTNEKLLFGSGTQLSVL.